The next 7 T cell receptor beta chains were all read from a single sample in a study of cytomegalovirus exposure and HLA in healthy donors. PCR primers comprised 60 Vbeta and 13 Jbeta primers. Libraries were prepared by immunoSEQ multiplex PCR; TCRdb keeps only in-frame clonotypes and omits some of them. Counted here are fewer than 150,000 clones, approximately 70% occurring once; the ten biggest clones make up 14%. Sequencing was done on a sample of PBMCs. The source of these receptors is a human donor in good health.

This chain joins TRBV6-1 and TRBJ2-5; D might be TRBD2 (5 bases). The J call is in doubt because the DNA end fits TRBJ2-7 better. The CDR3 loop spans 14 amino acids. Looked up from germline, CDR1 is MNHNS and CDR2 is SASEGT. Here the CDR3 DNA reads TGTGCCAGCACCTTATCAACTAGCTCCTACGAGCAGTACTTC. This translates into CASTLSTSSYEQYF.

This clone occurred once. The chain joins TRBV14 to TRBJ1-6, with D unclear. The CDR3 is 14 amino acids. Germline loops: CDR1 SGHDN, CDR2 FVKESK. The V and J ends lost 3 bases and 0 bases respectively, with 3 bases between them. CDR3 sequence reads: CASSQSSYNSPLHF. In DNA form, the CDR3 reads TGTGCCAGCAGCCAGAGCTCCTATAATTCACCCCTCCACTTT.

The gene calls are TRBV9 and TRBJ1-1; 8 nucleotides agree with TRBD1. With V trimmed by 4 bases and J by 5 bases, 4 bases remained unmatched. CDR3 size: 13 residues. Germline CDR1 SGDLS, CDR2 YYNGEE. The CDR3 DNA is TGTGCCAGCAGCCGCACAGGGGGTACTGAAGCTTTCTTT. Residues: CASSRTGGTEAFF.

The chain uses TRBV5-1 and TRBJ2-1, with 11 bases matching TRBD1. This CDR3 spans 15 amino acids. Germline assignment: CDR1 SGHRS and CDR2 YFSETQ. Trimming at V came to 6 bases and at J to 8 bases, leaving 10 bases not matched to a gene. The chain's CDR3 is CASTLGQGDWDEQFF. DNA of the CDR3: TGCGCCAGCACCCTGGGACAGGGGGATTGGGATGAGCAGTTCTTC. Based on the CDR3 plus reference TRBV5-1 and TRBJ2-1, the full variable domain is KAGVTQTPRYLIKTRGQQVTLSCSPISGHRSVSWYQQTPGQGLQFLFEYFSETQRNKGNFPGRFSGRQFSNSRSEMNVSTLELGDSALYLCASTLGQGDWDEQFFGPGTRLTVL.

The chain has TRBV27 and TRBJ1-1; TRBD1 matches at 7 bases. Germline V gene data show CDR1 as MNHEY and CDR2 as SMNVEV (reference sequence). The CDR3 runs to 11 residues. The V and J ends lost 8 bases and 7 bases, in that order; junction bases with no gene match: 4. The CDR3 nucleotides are TGTGCCAGCGGACAGGCTTTTGAAGCTTTCTTT. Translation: CASGQAFEAFF.

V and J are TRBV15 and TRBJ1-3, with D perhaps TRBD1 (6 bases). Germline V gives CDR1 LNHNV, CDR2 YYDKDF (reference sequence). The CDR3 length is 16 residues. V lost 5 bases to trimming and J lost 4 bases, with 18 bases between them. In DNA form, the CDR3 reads TGTGCCACCAGCTCCGAGAGGGGGTCCTTCGGAAACACCATATATTTT. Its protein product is CATSSERGSFGNTIYF.

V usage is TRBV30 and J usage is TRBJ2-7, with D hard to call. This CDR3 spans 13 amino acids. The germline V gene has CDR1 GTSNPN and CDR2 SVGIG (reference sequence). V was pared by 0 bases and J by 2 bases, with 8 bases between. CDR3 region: CAWSVEATYEQYF. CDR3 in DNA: TGTGCCTGGAGTGTAGAGGCTACCTACGAGCAGTACTTC.